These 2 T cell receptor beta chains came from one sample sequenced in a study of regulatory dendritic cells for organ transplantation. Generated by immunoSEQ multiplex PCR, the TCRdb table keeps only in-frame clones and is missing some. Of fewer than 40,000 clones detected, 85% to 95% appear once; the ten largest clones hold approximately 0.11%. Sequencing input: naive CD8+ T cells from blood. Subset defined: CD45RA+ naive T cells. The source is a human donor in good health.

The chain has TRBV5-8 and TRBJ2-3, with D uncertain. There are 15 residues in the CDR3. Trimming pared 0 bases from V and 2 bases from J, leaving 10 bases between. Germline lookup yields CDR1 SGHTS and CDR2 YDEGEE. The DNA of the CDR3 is TGTGCCAGCAGCTTGGCAGCGTTTTCCACAGATACGCAGTATTTT. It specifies CASSLAAFSTDTQYF. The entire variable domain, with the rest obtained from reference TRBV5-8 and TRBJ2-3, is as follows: EAGVTQSPTHLIKTRGQQATLRCSPISGHTSVYWYQQALGLGLQFLLWYDEGEERNRGNFPPRFSGRQFPNYSSELNVNALELEDSALYLCASSLAAFSTDTQYFGPGTRLTVL.

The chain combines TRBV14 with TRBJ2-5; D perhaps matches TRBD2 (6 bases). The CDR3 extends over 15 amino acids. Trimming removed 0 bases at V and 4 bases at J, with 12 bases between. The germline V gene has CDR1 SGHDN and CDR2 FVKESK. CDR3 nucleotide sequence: TGTGCCAGCAGCCAAGACGGGAGAACGGTAGAGACCCAGTACTTC. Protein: CASSQDGRTVETQYF.